The clone carrying this TCR beta chain was detected only once. What it binds is unknown. The data were obtained in a study of T-cell reconstitution after alpha-beta-depleted transplantation in children. General study findings and limits: Counts and diversity of T cells one year after transplant came mostly from newly produced T cells. Surviving recipient T cells and thymic progenitors underlay high day-60 TCRbeta diversity in some patients. Reportedly, only several hundred clones from non-depleted graft cells drove alpha-beta T-cell counts at about two months.

Unique molecular identifiers featured in how the TCRbeta library was prepared. One entry per CDR3 protein results from TCRdb running MiXCR on the PCR reads. Among more than 400,000 distinct CDR3 sequences listed, roughly 44% were seen once. With V trimmed by 0 bases and J by 5 bases, 4 bases remained unmatched. Germline loops: CDR1 LGHNA, CDR2 YNFKEQ. CDR3 size: 15 residues. Sequenced here: PBMCs, sampled before TCRalphabeta/CD19-depleted stem cell transplant. The chain links TRBV4-2 to TRBJ2-1; 7 bases agree with TRBD2. The receptor was isolated from a girl aged 2-10 years with aplastic anemia, due to receive a stem cell transplant. The CDR3 sequence: CASSQETSYNNEQFF. As DNA, the CDR3 is TGTGCCAGCAGCCAAGAGACTAGCTATAACAATGAGCAGTTCTTC.